The 3 T cell receptor beta chains given below trace back to one sample, sequenced in a study of post-analysis software for immune sequencing data. Overall study results and limits: A few TRBV segments (TRBV5-6, TRBV5-1 and TRBV20-1 among them) occurred more frequently in patients than in controls.

Their antigens remain unidentified. TCR beta libraries were prepared from cDNA with unique molecular identifiers. One entry per CDR3 protein results from TCRdb running MiXCR on the PCR reads. The sample carries fewer than 850,000 distinct CDR3 sequences, approximately 30% recorded once. The specimen sequenced was blood. The receptors shown here come from a girl between 5 and 17 years old with multiple sclerosis.

The chain links TRBV7-2 to TRBJ2-5; D possibly uses TRBD1 or TRBD2 (6 bases each). The CDR3 totals 15 residues. CDR1 is SGHTA, CDR2 FQGNSA, per germline. Between the trimmed V and J ends, which lost 1 base and 6 bases, there was a span of 15 bases. The CDR3 loop is CASSLVGRGQQTQYF. The CDR3 bases are TGTGCCAGCAGCTTAGTCGGTCGGGGGCAACAGACCCAGTACTTC.

This clonotype has only a few counts. The chain couples TRBV20-1 to TRBJ2-1; 9 bases match TRBD2. Unmatched junction bases numbered 17, after V lost 1 base and J lost 10 bases. The germline V gene has CDR1 DFQATT and CDR2 SNEGSKA (reference sequence). The CDR3 totals 17 residues. The CDR3 nucleotides are TGCAGTGCTAGAGGGTTTGGTGGCGGGAGGGCCCTCGGGGAGCAGTTCTTC. Translated, it gives CSARGFGGGRALGEQFF.

This clonotype was recorded a few times. The chain joins TRBV6-5 to TRBJ1-6; TRBD1 matches at 7 bases. J gave up 7 bases and V 6 bases, and 9 bases lay outside the gene matches. The CDR3 loop spans 15 amino acids. Germline V gives CDR1 MNHEY, CDR2 SVGAGI. This CDR3 is CASSRPQGDNSPLHF. DNA for the CDR3: TGTGCCAGCAGCCGCCCGCAGGGGGACAATTCACCCCTCCACTTT.